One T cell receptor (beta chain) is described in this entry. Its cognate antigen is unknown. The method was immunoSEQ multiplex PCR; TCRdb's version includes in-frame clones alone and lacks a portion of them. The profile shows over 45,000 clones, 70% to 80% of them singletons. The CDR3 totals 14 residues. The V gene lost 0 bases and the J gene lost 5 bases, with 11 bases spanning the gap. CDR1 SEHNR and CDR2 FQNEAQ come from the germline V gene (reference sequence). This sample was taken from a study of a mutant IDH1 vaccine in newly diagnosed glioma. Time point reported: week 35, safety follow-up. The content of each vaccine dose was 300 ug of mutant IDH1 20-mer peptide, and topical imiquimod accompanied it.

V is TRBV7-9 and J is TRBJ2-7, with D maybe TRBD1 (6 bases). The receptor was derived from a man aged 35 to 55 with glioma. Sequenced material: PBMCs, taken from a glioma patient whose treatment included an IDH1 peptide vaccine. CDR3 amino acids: CASSLATGIHEQYF. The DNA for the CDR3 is TGTGCCAGCAGCTTAGCTACAGGGATCCACGAGCAGTACTTC.